These T cell receptor beta chains were read from a single sample in a study of regulatory T cells in long-lasting Graves disease. TCRdb passed the multiplex PCR reads through MiXCR, listing each CDR3 protein once. The sample has 380,000 or so distinct CDR3 sequences, about 16% seen once. A further study also used this sample, focusing on T cells in Graves' hyperthyroidism and ophthalmopathy.

The starting material was peripheral blood mononuclear cells (PBMCs), obtained at new diagnosis, from a patient treated with antithyroid drugs. The receptors here all came from a woman aged 18-30 years with Graves disease. CDR3s include the opening cysteine and the closing phenylalanine or tryptophan. The D gene is left open where the match is weak. Part of the rows lack a size; the others show once, few, many or a class for expanded clones.

D gene,clone size,J gene,V gene,CDR3 DNA,CDR3 protein
-,many,TRBJ1-1,TRBV5-5,TGTGCCAGCAGCTTATACGGACCTGAAGCTTTCTTT,CASSLYGPEAFF
-,many,TRBJ1-4,TRBV7-7,TGTGCTAGCAGCCCCACCAGTCAGTATGAAAAACTGTTTTTT,CASSPTSQYEKLFF
-,-,TRBJ1-2,TRBV6-9,TGTGCCAGCAGTTACCTCGATATGGGTAGGGGCTATGGCTACACCTTC,CASSYLDMGRGYGYTF
TRBD2,many,TRBJ2-7,TRBV2,TGTGCCACGGGACTAGCGGGTTACGAGCAGTACTTC,CATGLAGYEQYF
-,many,TRBJ1-5,TRBV30,TGTGCCTGGGGTCGGGGAATCAATCAGCCCCAGCATTTT,CAWGRGINQPQHF
-,few,TRBJ1-6,TRBV18,TGTGCCAGCTCCCTTACCAGGGATTCACCCCTCCACTTT,CASSLTRDSPLHF
-,many,TRBJ2-3,TRBV12-3/TRBV12-4,TGTGCCAGCAGTTCCGGACAGAGCCCTAGCACAGATACGCAGTATTTT,CASSSGQSPSTDTQYF
TRBD1,-,TRBJ1-1,TRBV7-9,TGTGCCAGCAGCCCTGGACAGGGTTCGACCACTGAAGCTTTCTTT,CASSPGQGSTTEAFF
-,many,TRBJ1-1,TRBV12-3/TRBV12-4,TGTGCCAGCGGTCCCGGGGCCCCCCAGAAAGCTTTCTTT,CASGPGAPQKAFF
TRBD1,few,TRBJ1-2,TRBV4-1,TGCGCCAGCAGCCAAGATCAATTCCTGGACAGGGGAGGCTATGGCTACACCTTC,CASSQDQFLDRGGYGYTF
TRBD1,few,TRBJ2-7,TRBV20-1,TGCAGTGCCTCACGGACAGGGGAGATTTACGAGCAGTACTTC,CSASRTGEIYEQYF
-,many,TRBJ1-2,TRBV28,TGTGCCAGTGCCGGGGGGAGGAACTATGGCTACACCTTC,CASAGGRNYGYTF
TRBD1,many,TRBJ2-1,TRBV11-3,TGTGCCAGCAGCGCGACAGGGGGCTCCTACAATGAGCAGTTCTTC,CASSATGGSYNEQFF
-,-,TRBJ1-5,TRBV19,TGTGCCAGTAGTATAGCGCGCCGGGACAAAGATCAGCCCCAGCATTTT,CASSIARRDKDQPQHF